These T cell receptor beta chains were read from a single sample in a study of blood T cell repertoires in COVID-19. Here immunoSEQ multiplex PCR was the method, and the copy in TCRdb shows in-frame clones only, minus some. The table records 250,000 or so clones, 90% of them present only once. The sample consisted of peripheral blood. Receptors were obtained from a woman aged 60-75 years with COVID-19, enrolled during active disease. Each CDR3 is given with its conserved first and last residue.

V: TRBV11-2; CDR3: CASSLWGQGPYEQYF
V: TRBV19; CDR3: CASSITGHFVKGTEAFF
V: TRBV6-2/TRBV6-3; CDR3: CASSSTGFGSPLHF
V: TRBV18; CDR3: CASSPGQITNTGELFF
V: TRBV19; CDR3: CASSIESGDYNEQFF
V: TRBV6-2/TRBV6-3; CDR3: CASSYGQRGYTF
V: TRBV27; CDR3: CASSLLSTVTDTQYF
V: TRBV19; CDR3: CASSRTGGTEAFF
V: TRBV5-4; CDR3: CASRTSGVNTGELFF
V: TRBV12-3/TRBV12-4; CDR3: CASSFTAGYGYTF
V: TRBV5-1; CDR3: CASSLVNTDSKETQYF
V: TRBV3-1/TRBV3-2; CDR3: CASSPGSGGPQHF
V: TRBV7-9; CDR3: CASSLAGQGAYNEQFF
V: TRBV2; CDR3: CASTGTVISYEQYF
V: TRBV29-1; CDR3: CSVVGQGYGYTF
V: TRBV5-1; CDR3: CASSLQSSYNEQFF
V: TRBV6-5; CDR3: CASSYSNGGAGELFF
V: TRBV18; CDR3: CASSPDRAGKGYTF
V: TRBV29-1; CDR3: CSVRPMRGQETQYF
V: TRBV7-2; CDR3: CASSFTSGTDTQYF
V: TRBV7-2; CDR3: CASSSQAGAYTGELFF
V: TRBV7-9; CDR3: CASSLKEVLLYGYTF
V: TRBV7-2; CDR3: CASSLDPSGTGRFGYTF
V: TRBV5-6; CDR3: CASSSPGRQGTLSPLHF
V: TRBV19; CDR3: CASSIVGANYGYTF
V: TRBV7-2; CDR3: CASSLPGQGANEAFF
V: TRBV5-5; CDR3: CASPGSPEAFF
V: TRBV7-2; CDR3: CASSLTGTEAFF
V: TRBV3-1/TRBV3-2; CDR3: CASSQGGQFEAFF
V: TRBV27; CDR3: CASSSYRGNQPQHF
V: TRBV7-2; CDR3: CASSLIRGQTSNMNTEAFF
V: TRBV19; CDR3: CASRMTGGGYTF
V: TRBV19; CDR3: CASSPSGGVVNEQFF
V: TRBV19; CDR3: CASSHYNEQFF
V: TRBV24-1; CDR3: CATSDSTGDQPQHF
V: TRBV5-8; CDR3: CASSLETTTPNYGYTF
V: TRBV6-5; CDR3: CASILGQGYGYTF
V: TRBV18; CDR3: CASSRRQPDNSPLHF
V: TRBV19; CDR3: CASSIQGASEKLFF
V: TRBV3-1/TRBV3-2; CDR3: CASSQTGVGQPQHF
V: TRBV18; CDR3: CASSPRTGTSTDTQYF
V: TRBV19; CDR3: CASSPTGGNQPQHF
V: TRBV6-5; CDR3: CASSYNFAAGWPQHF
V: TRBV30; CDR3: CALGQGADTQYF
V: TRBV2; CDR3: CASTESWAQNEAFF
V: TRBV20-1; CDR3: CSASSEAFF
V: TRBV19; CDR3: CASSMAPRGEYGYTF
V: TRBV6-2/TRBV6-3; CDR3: CASSYSAAWNSPLHF
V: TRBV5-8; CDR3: CASSLLGLSGTGELFF
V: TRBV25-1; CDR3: CASRGGLNTEAFF